The present entry profiles one T cell receptor beta chain with its context. Its antigen remains unidentified. V trimming: 5 bases; J trimming: 10 bases; junction bases outside the gene matches: 10. CDR3 length: 14 amino acids. Germline CDR1 reads SGHTA; CDR2 reads FQGNSA. This entry is derived from a study of Tregs in tolerant kidney transplant recipients. Findings and caveats of the study: In tolerant patients, donor-specific Tregs outgrew total Tregs, suggesting antigen-driven expansion. This study did not directly address biological reproducibility. Activated donor B cell expansion appeared to reveal the most relevant donor-specific TCRbeta repertoire.

Assay used: immunoSEQ multiplex PCR; TCRdb lists only in-frame clones, some missing. The repertoire has about 100,000 clones, 85% to 90% of them found once; the top ten carry under 0.35%. Unstimulated regulatory T cells (CD4+CD25+CD127-), CD4+CD25- non-regulatory cells, CD4 and CD8 cells were FACS-sorted from thawed PBMCs. This specimen was CD4+ T cells from blood, taken before the transplant. The rearrangement uses TRBV7-2 and TRBJ1-2, with 10 positions matching TRBD1. The receptor comes from a human donor who received a combined kidney and bone marrow transplant. CDR3 in DNA: TGTGCCAGCAGCCTTGAGACCGGGACAGGGGCCTACACCTTC. Its protein is CASSLETGTGAYTF.